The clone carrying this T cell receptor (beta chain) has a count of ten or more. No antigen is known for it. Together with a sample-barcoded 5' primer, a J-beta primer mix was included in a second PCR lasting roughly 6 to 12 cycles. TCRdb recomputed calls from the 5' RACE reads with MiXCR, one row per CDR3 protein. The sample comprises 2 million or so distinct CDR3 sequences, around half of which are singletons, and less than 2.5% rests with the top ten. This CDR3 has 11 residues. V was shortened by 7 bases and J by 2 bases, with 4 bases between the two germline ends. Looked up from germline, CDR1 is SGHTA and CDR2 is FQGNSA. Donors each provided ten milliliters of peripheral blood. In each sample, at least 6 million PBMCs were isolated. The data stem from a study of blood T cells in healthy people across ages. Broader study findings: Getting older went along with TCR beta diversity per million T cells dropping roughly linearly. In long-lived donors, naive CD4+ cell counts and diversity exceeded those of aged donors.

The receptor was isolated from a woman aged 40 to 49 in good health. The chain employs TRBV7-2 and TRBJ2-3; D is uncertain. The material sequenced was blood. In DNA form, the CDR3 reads TGTGCCAGCACCCACACAGATACGCAGTATTTT. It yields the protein CASTHTDTQYF. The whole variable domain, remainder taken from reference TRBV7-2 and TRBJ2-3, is GAGVSQSPSNKVTEKGKDVELRCDPISGHTALYWYRQSLGQGLEFLIYFQGNSAPDKSGLPSDRFSAERTGGSVSTLTIQRTQQEDSAVYLCASTHTDTQYFGPGTRLTVL.